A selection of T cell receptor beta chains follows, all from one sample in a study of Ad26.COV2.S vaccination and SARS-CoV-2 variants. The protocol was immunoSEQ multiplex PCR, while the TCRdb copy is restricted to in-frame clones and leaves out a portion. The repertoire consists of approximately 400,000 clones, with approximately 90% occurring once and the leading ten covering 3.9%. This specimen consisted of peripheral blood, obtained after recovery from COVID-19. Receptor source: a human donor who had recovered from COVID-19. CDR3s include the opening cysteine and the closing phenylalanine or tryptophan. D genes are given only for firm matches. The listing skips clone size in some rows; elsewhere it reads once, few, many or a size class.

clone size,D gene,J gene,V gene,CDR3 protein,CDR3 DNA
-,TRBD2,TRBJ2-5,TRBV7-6,CASSLGSGGAGTQYF,TGTGCCAGCAGCTTAGGCAGCGGGGGGGCCGGGACCCAGTACTTC
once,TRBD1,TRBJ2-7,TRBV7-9,CASTPVDRAGEQYF,TGTGCCAGCACCCCTGTGGACAGGGCTGGCGAGCAGTACTTC
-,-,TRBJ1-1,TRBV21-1,CASRPGWGQGNTEAFF,-
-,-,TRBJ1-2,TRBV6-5,CASGNNYGYTF,TGTGCCAGCGGGAATAACTATGGCTACACCTTC
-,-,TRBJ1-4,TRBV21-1,CASSKAAGALFEKLFF,TGTGCCAGCAGCAAAGCGGCCGGGGCCCTTTTCGAAAAACTGTTTTTT
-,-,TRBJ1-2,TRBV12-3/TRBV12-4,CASSSQGNYGYTF,TGTGCCAGCAGCTCTCAGGGGAACTATGGCTACACCTTC
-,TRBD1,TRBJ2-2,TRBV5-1,CASSRLGQGTGELFF,TGCGCCAGCAGCCGACTGGGACAGGGTACCGGGGAGCTGTTTTTT
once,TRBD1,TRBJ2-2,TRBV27,CASSPRAGGTGELFF,TGTGCCAGCAGCCCCAGGGCAGGGGGCACCGGGGAGCTGTTTTTT
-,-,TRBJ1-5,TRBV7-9,CASSFTGNQPQHF,TGTGCCAGCAGCTTCACAGGGAATCAGCCCCAGCATTTT
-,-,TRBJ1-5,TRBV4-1,CASSQVPGGVMEPQHF,TGCGCCAGCAGCCAGGTACCGGGGGGGGTAATGGAGCCCCAGCATTTT
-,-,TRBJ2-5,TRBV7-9,CASSLVGETQYF,TGTGCCAGCAGCTTGGTCGGAGAGACCCAGTACTTC
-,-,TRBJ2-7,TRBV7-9,CASQGQRGAPSTYEQYF,TGTGCCAGCCAGGGTCAAAGGGGAGCGCCATCAACCTACGAGCAGTACTTC
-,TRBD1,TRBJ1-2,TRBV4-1,CASSQETGFGYTF,TGCGCCAGCAGCCAAGAGACAGGGTTTGGCTACACCTTC
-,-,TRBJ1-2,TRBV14,CASSQVSTAGYTF,TGTGCCAGCAGCCAAGTGTCGACGGCCGGCTACACCTTC
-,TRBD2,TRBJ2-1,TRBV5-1,CASSFGLGRGTSYNEQFF,TGCGCCAGCAGCTTTGGCCTCGGGCGGGGGACTTCCTACAATGAGCAGTTCTTC
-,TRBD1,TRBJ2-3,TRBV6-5,CASRNQGVGDTQYF,TGTGCCAGCAGGAACCAGGGGGTCGGAGATACGCAGTATTTT
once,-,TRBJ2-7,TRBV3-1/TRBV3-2,CASSQLGEQYF,TGTGCCAGCAGCCAATTGGGGGAGCAGTACTTC
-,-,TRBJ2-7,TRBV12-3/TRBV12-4,CASSRTGSEQYF,TGTGCCAGCAGTAGGACGGGGAGCGAGCAGTACTTC
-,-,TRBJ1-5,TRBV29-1,CSVAENSNQPQHF,TGCAGCGTAGCCGAGAATAGCAATCAGCCCCAGCATTTT
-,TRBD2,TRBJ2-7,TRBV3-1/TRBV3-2,CASSPKRAGGYEQYF,TGTGCCAGCAGCCCCAAGAGGGCGGGGGGGTACGAGCAGTACTTC
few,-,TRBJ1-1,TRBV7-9,CASSQGLREAFF,TGTGCCAGCAGCCAGGGTCTCCGGGAAGCTTTCTTT
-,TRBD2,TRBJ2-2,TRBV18,CASSPPGLAGGSRTTGELFF,TGTGCCAGCTCACCACCGGGACTAGCGGGGGGCTCGCGAACCACCGGGGAGCTGTTTTTT
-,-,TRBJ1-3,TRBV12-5,CASGLVLGLGSGNTIYF,TGTGCTAGTGGTTTGGTCCTTGGATTGGGCTCTGGAAACACCATATATTTT
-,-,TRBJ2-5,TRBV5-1,CASSLGASEKETQYF,TGCGCCAGCAGCTTGGGCGCTAGCGAAAAAGAGACCCAGTACTTC
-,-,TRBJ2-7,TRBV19,CATQQGGEQYF,TGTGCCACCCAACAGGGAGGCGAGCAGTACTTC
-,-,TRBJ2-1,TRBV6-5,CASSLQGYNEQFF,TGTGCCAGCAGTCTACAGGGATATAATGAGCAGTTCTTC
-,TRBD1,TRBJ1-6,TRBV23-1,CATPPEGAKSSPLHF,TGCGCCACCCCGCCGGAGGGGGCGAAATCTTCACCCCTCCACTTT
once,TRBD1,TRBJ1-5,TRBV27,CASRTGNQPQHF,TGTGCCAGCCGGACAGGGAATCAGCCCCAGCATTTT
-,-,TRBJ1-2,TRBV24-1,CATSDRGMNYGYTF,TGTGCCACCAGTGATAGGGGGATGAACTATGGCTACACCTTC
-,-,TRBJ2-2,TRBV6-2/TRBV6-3,CASSWWRSNTGELFF,TGTGCCAGCAGTTGGTGGAGGTCGAACACCGGGGAGCTGTTTTTT
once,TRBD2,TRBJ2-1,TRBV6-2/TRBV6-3,CASSYSTLAGENNEQFF,TGTGCCAGCAGTTACTCGACTCTAGCGGGGGAGAACAATGAGCAGTTCTTC
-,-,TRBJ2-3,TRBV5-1,CASSLVEDLTDTQYF,TGCGCCAGCAGCTTGGTGGAGGACCTTACAGATACGCAGTATTTT
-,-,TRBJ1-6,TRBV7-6,CASSPDTEGSYNSPLHF,TGTGCCAGCAGCCCCGACACCGAGGGGTCCTATAATTCACCCCTCCACTTT
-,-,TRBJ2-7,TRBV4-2,CASSQDLEIIYEQYF,TGTGCCAGCAGCCAAGACCTGGAGATAATATACGAGCAGTACTTC
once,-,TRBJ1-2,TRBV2,CASSGRERGYTF,TGTGCCAGCAGTGGCCGGGAGCGTGGCTACACCTTC
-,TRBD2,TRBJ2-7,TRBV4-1,CASSQEPGGRSYEQYF,TGCGCCAGCAGCCAAGAGCCGGGGGGGCGTTCCTACGAGCAGTACTTC
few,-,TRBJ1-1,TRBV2,CASSAEVYTEAFF,TGTGCCAGCAGTGCAGAAGTGTACACTGAAGCTTTCTTT